Listed here is a single T cell receptor (beta chain). Antigen specificity is unknown. One junction end does not reproduce the germline sequence, and a read error may be involved. The sample is drawn from a study of cytomegalovirus exposure and HLA in healthy donors. Regarding the study as a whole: Rarity characterized most TCR sequences, yet some public TCRs appeared in many donors.

The PCR had 60 Vbeta and 13 Jbeta primers. Profiled with immunoSEQ multiplex PCR; TCRdb holds only in-frame clones, not every one. The sample yields about 71,000 clones, about two thirds seen once. Germline V gene sequence: CDR1 SQVTM, CDR2 ANQGSEA. This CDR3 region has 13 residues. The TCR originated in a man aged 35 to 55 in good health and CMV-seropositive. Source material: PBMCs. The V and J genes are TRBV29-1 and TRBJ1-1, with 10 bases matching TRBD1. The CDR3 protein is CSVAGTGDTEPFF. CDR3 coding DNA: TGCAGCGTTGCCGGGACAGGGGACACTGAACCTTTCTTT.